Sequencing of this T cell receptor beta chain was carried out in a study of graft-versus-host responses after intestinal transplantation. General observations from the study: Some GvH clones appeared in ileal mucosa or blood before recipient bone marrow.

This table comes from immunoSEQ multiplex PCR, and its TCRdb copy is limited to in-frame clones, with some not included. The sample includes 93,000 or so clones, over 85% of them seen just once. CDR1 SGHNT and CDR2 YYREEE come from the germline V gene (reference sequence). V gave up 4 bases and J gave up 3 bases; unmatched junction bases: 8. CDR3 size: 16 residues. Notes on this clone: The antigen remains undetermined.

The chain is built from TRBV5-4 and TRBJ1-1; 11 nucleotides align to TRBD1. The specimen comprised unstimulated CD8+ T cells sorted from spleen or lymph node cells, sampled before intestinal transplant. The sequence came from a human donor who received an intestinal transplant. The CDR3 is CASSQGQGEWDTEAFF. The CDR3 nucleotides are TGTGCCAGCAGCCAGGGACAGGGGGAATGGGACACTGAAGCTTTCTTT. The full variable domain, with the rest looked up from reference TRBV5-4 and TRBJ1-1, is ETGVTQSPTHLIKTRGQQVTLRCSSQSGHNTVSWYQQALGQGPQFIFQYYREEENGRGNFPPRFSGLQFPNYSSELNVNALELDDSALYLCASSQGQGEWDTEAFFGQGTRLTVV.